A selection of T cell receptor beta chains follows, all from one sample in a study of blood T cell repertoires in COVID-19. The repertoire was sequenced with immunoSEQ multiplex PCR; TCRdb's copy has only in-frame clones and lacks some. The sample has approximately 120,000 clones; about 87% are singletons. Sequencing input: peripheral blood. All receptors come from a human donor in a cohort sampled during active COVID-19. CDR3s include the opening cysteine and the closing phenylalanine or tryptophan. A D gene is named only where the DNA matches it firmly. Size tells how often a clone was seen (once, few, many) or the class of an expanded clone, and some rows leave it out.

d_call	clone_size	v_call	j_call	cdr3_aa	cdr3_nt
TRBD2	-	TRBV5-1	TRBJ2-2	CASSTETSANTGELFF	TGCGCCAGCAGCACGGAGACTAGCGCGAACACCGGGGAGCTGTTTTTT
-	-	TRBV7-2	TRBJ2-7	CASSPHAQGSYEQYF	TGTGCCAGCAGCCCACACGCCCAGGGTTCCTACGAGCAGTACTTC
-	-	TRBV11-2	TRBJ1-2	CASSQGPANYGYTF	TGTGCCAGCAGTCAGGGGCCGGCTAACTATGGCTACACCTTC
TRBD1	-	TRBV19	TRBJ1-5	CASSPLVGQGMRNQPQHF	TGTGCCAGTAGTCCCCTGGTGGGACAGGGTATGCGTAATCAGCCCCAGCATTTT
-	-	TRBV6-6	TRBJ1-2	CASSDTGNYGYTF	TGTGCCAGCAGTGATACGGGGAACTATGGCTACACCTTC
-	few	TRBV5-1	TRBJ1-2	CASSLEGNYGYTF	TGCGCCAGCAGCTTGGAGGGGAACTATGGCTACACCTTC
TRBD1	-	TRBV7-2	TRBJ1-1	CASSLTGGYARPEAFF	TGTGCCAGCAGCTTGACAGGGGGCTACGCTCGCCCTGAAGCTTTCTTT
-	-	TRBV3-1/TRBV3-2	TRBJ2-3	CASSQAQAGRTDTQYF	TGTGCCAGCAGCCAAGCCCAAGCGGGCCGGACAGATACGCAGTATTTT
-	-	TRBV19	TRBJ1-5	CASSKAPNQPQHF	TGTGCCAGTAGCAAAGCCCCCAATCAGCCCCAGCATTTT
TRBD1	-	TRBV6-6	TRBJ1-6	CACQGARNSPLHF	TGTGCCTGTCAGGGGGCGCGGAATTCACCCCTCCACTTT
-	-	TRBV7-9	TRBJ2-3	CASSLVGSTDTQYF	TGTGCCAGCAGCTTAGTCGGGAGCACAGATACGCAGTATTTT
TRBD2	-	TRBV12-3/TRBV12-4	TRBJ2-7	CASSLGGGEQYF	TGTGCCAGCAGTTTAGGGGGGGGAGAGCAGTACTTC
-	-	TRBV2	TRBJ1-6	CASSVLPGAPSPLHF	TGTGCCAGCAGTGTCCTTCCGGGTGCCCCGTCACCCCTCCACTTT
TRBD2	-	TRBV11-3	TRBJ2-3	CASSFTSGSSDTQYF	TGTGCCAGCAGCTTTACCAGCGGGAGTTCAGATACGCAGTATTTT
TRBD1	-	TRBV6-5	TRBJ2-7	CASGQGAGYEQYF	TGTGCCAGCGGACAGGGGGCAGGGTACGAGCAGTACTTC
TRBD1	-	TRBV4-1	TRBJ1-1	CASSPGQGRGNTEAFF	TGCGCCAGCAGCCCCGGACAGGGTAGGGGAAACACTGAAGCTTTCTTT
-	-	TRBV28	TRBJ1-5	CASSLRSQPQHF	TGTGCCAGCAGTTTGAGGAGTCAGCCCCAGCATTTT
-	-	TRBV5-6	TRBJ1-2	CASSPGTNYGYTF	TGTGCCAGCAGCCCCGGGACTAACTATGGCTACACCTTC
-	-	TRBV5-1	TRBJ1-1	CASSPGSMNTEAFF	TGCGCCAGCAGCCCCGGGTCGATGAACACTGAAGCTTTCTTT
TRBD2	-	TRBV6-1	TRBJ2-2	CASSEREHGELFF	TGTGCCAGCAGTGAGCGGGAGCACGGGGAGCTGTTTTTT
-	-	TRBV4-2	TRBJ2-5	CASSQEALRGWETQYF	TGTGCCAGCAGCCAAGAAGCCCTCCGAGGATGGGAGACCCAGTACTTC
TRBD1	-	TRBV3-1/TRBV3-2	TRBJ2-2	CASSRGQGWNTGELFF	TGTGCCAGCAGCCGGGGACAGGGGTGGAACACCGGGGAGCTGTTTTTT
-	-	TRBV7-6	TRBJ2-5	CASSPRHVPPAGPQETQYF	TGTGCCAGCAGCCCCCGCCATGTCCCACCCGCAGGCCCCCAAGAGACCCAGTACTTC
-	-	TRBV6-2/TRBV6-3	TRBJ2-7	CASSYPRQSSPEQYF	TGTGCCAGCAGTTACCCCCGACAGTCTTCTCCCGAGCAGTACTTC
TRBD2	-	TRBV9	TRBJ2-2	CASSVAGGPRGELFF	TGTGCCAGCAGCGTCGCGGGAGGGCCTAGGGGGGAGCTGTTTTTT
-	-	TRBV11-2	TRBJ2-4	CASSTTGTKNIQYF	TGTGCCAGCAGCACCACAGGTACCAAAAACATTCAGTACTTC
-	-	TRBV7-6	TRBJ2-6	CASNSKAGFSGANVLTF	TGTGCCAGCAACTCCAAGGCGGGATTCTCTGGGGCCAACGTCCTGACTTTC
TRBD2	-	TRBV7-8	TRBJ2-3	CASSMGLAGGPSTQYF	TGTGCCAGCAGCATGGGACTAGCGGGGGGGCCGTCGACGCAGTATTTT
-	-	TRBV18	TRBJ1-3	CASSPSRTASSGNTIYF	TGTGCCAGCTCTCCTTCCCGGACAGCGAGCTCTGGAAACACCATATATTTT
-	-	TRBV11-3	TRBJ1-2	CASSPGPGYGYTF	TGTGCCAGCAGCCCTGGTCCGGGGTACGGCTACACCTTC
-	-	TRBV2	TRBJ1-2	CASSELRLPTQRGYTF	TGTGCCAGCAGTGAATTGAGACTGCCAACTCAAAGGGGCTACACCTTC
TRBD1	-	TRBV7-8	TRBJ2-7	CASSSHRGSYEQYF	TGTGCCAGCAGCTCCCACAGGGGTTCCTACGAGCAGTACTTC
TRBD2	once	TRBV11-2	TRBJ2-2	CASSSGTSGTGELFF	TGTGCCAGCAGCTCTGGGACTAGTGGCACCGGGGAGCTGTTTTTT
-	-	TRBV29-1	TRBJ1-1	CSVTDNTEAFF	TGCAGCGTTACAGACAACACTGAAGCTTTCTTT
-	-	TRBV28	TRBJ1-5	CASSSGGQPQHF	TGTGCCAGCAGTTCGGGTGGGCAGCCCCAGCATTTT
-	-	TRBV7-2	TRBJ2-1	CASSLASVSYNEQFF	TGTGCCAGCAGCTTGGCTAGCGTAAGCTACAATGAGCAGTTCTTC
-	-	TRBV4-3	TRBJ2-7	CASSQEGQESYEQYF	TGCGCCAGCAGCCAAGAGGGTCAGGAAAGCTACGAGCAGTACTTC
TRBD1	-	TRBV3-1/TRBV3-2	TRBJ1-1	CASSPRQGKLVYTEAFF	TGTGCCAGCAGCCCCCGACAGGGGAAGTTGGTGTACACTGAAGCTTTCTTT
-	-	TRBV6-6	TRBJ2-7	CASSYDPSGYQYF	TGTGCCAGCAGTTATGACCCATCGGGATACCAGTACTTC
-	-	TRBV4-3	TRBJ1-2	CASSSEQGFYGYTF	TGCGCCAGCAGCTCTGAACAGGGATTCTATGGCTACACCTTC
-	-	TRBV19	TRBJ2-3	CASSPAGLLSDTQYF	TGTGCCAGTAGCCCCGCCGGACTCCTTTCAGATACGCAGTATTTT
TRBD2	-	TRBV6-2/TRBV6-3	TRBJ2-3	CASSYAAGAGTDTQYF	TGTGCCAGCAGTTACGCAGCGGGAGCCGGCACAGATACGCAGTATTTT
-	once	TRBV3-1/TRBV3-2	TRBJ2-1	CASSLYNEQFF	TGTGCCAGCAGCCTATACAATGAGCAGTTCTTC
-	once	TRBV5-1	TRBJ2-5	CASSFLSGDSSYQETQYF	TGCGCCAGCAGCTTTTTATCGGGGGACAGTTCTTACCAAGAGACCCAGTACTTC